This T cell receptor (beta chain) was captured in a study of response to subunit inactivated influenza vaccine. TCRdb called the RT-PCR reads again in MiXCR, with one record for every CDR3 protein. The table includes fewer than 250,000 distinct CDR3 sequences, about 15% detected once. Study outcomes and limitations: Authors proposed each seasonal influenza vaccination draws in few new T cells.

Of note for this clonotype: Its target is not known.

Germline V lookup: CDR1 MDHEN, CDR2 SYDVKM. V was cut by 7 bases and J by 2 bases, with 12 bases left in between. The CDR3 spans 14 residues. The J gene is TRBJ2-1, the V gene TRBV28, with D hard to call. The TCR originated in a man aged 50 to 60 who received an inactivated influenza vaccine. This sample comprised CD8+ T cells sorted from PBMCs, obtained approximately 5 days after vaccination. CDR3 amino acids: CASKAWRTYNEQFF. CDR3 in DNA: TGTGCCAGCAAAGCCTGGAGAACCTACAATGAGCAGTTCTTC.